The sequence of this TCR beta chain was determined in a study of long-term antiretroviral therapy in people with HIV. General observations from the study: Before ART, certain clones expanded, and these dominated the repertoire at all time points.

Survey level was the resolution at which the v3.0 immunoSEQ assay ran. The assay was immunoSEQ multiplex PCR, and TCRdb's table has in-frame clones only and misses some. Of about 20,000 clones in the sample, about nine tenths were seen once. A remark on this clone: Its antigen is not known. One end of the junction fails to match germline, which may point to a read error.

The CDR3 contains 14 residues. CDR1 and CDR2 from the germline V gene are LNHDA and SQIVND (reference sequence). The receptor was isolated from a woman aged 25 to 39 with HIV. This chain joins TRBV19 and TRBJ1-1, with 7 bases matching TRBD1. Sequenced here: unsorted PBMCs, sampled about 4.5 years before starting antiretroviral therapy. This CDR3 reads CASSRQGRNAEAFF. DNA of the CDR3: TGTGCCAGTAGTAGACAGGGAAGGAACGCTGAAGCTTTCTTT.